The 27 T cell receptor beta chains below all came from one sample that was sequenced in a study of shared clonotypes between healthy human individuals. Libraries were prepared by immunoSEQ multiplex PCR; TCRdb keeps only in-frame clonotypes and omits some of them. The sample yields about 110,000 clones, around 65% seen once. Specimen: memory CD8+ T cells sorted from blood. Subset reported: CD45RO+ cells pooled with CCR7-negative TemRA cells. The receptor set was obtained from a woman in her twenties or thirties in good health.

This chain connects TRBV28 to TRBJ1-2, with D hard to call. The CDR3 covers 16 residues. V gave up 6 bases and J gave up 2 bases, with 19 bases separating them. CDR1 and CDR2 (germline): MDHEN, SYDVKM. CDR3 nucleotide sequence: TGTGCCAGCAGCCTAGTTCCTTGGGCCCCCAACTATGGCTACACCTTC. It yields the protein CASSLVPWAPNYGYTF.

This clone was observed a single time. The chain employs TRBV6-6 and TRBJ2-7; D may be TRBD2 (6 bases). The CDR3 sequence is 15 residues long. V gave up 0 bases and J gave up 0 bases, with 9 bases separating them. Per the germline V gene, CDR1 is MNHNY and CDR2 is SVGAGI (reference sequence). In DNA form, the CDR3 reads TGTGCCAGCAGTTACTCTTGGGACTTCTCCTACGAGCAGTACTTC. As protein: CASSYSWDFSYEQYF.

The chain uses TRBV27 and TRBJ2-7; tentatively, D is TRBD2 (7 bases). Trimming removed 2 bases at V and 0 bases at J, with 17 bases between. The germline V gene encodes CDR1 MNHEY and CDR2 SMNVEV (reference sequence). The CDR3 length is 17 residues. CDR3 protein: CASSLGAGAGASYEQYF. The CDR3 nucleotides read TGTGCCAGCAGTTTAGGGGCGGGGGCGGGAGCCTCCTACGAGCAGTACTTC.

This clone was observed a single time. This chain links TRBV2 with TRBJ2-3; possible D gene TRBD1, 6 bases. This CDR3 is built from 15 residues. The V gene lost 8 bases and the J gene lost 2 bases, with 17 bases spanning the gap. Looked up from germline, CDR1 is SNHLY and CDR2 is FYNNEI. The DNA of the CDR3 is TGTGCCAGCCCCCCTCCCCGGGACACCACAGATACGCAGTATTTT. Amino acid sequence: CASPPPRDTTDTQYF.

In regard to this clone: Other DNA sequences of this sample code for an identical CDR3. The rearrangement joins TRBV2 to TRBJ2-1; D remains ambiguous. Germline CDR1 SNHLY, CDR2 FYNNEI. This CDR3 comprises 13 residues. Trimming cost V 5 bases and J 4 bases, with 9 bases left between them. CDR3 protein: CASSLLGYNEQFF. The CDR3 DNA is TGTGCCAGCAGTCTCTTGGGATACAATGAGCAGTTCTTC.

This CDR3 is CATYTSPSGANVLTF. The CDR3 DNA follows: TGTGCCACCTATACCAGCCCCTCTGGGGCCAACGTCCTGACTTTC. The chain is built from TRBV6-6 and TRBJ2-6; D not resolved. Deletions cut 10 bases from V and 0 bases from J, with 13 bases between. The CDR3 is 15 amino acids. CDR1 and CDR2 (germline): MNHNY, SVGAGI (reference sequence).

The chain carries TRBV6-6 and TRBJ1-4; D is unclear. Trimming pared 0 bases from V and 8 bases from J, leaving 7 bases between. The CDR3 totals 13 residues. Germline V lookup: CDR1 MNHNY, CDR2 SVGAGI (reference sequence). CDR3 DNA: TGTGCCAGCAGTTACTCGAATGAGGAAAAACTGTTTTTT. Residues: CASSYSNEEKLFF.

The chain employs TRBV5-1 and TRBJ2-1; 16 nucleotides match TRBD2. V trimming: 2 bases; J trimming: 14 bases; junction bases outside the gene matches: 4. CDR3 length: 14 residues. CDR1 SGHRS and CDR2 YFSETQ come from the germline V gene. The CDR3 DNA sequence: TGCGCCAGCAGCTTCGGGACTAGCGGGAGGGCCAAGTTCTTC. It encodes CASSFGTSGRAKFF.

V usage is TRBV21-1 and J usage is TRBJ1-5. TRBV21-1 counts as a pseudogene. The CDR3 consists of 15 residues. Here the CDR3 DNA reads TGTGCCAGCAGCAAAGAAGGACTGGGCAATCAGCCCCAGCATTTT. Amino acid sequence: CASSKEGLGNQPQHF.

The chain joins TRBV25-1 to TRBJ2-5; possibly TRBD2 for D (5 bases). Trimming shortened V by 3 bases and J by 1 base, and 12 bases separated the two germline ends. From germline, CDR1 is MGHDK and CDR2 SYGVNS. The length of the CDR3 is 15 residues. CDR3 residues: CASSDFNGLQETQYF. The CDR3 DNA follows: TGTGCCAGCAGTGACTTTAACGGACTCCAAGAGACCCAGTACTTC.

The genes are TRBV10-3 and TRBJ2-1; 8 bases align to TRBD2. This CDR3 has 16 residues. Germline V gene lookup returns CDR1 ENHRY and CDR2 SYGVKD. Trimming at V came to 0 bases and at J to 0 bases, leaving 1 base not matched to a gene. CDR3 in amino acids: CAISESSGSSYNEQFF. CDR3 bases: TGTGCCATCAGTGAGTCAAGCGGGAGCTCCTACAATGAGCAGTTCTTC.

The rearrangement joins TRBV6-6 to TRBJ1-2; tentatively, D is TRBD1 (6 bases). V dropped 8 bases and J dropped 8 bases, with 18 bases sitting between them. CDR1 and CDR2 from the germline V gene are MNHNY and SVGAGI (reference sequence). The CDR3 length is 13 residues. Here the CDR3 reads CASSPLGGGGYTF. As DNA, the CDR3 is TGTGCCAGCTCCCCGTTGGGGGGCGGCGGCTACACCTTC.

V and J are TRBV15 and TRBJ2-3, with 11 bases identical to TRBD2. This CDR3 has 19 amino acids. With V trimmed by 1 base and J by 0 bases, 9 bases remained unmatched. The germline V gene encodes CDR1 LNHNV and CDR2 YYDKDF (reference sequence). CDR3 amino acids: CATSRGSPTSGASTDTQYF. In DNA form, the CDR3 reads TGTGCCACCAGCAGAGGGTCCCCGACTAGCGGGGCTAGCACAGATACGCAGTATTTT.

The chain has TRBV5-6 and TRBJ1-2; D gene ambiguous. Germline V gene sequence: CDR1 SGHDT, CDR2 YYEEEE. The V end lost 0 bases, the J end lost 2 bases, and 11 bases lay between the germline ends. The CDR3 contains 15 residues. The CDR3 protein is CASSLAAGINYGYTF. The CDR3 coding sequence is TGTGCCAGCAGCTTGGCCGCGGGAATCAACTATGGCTACACCTTC.

The gene calls are TRBV5-4 and TRBJ2-7; 11 nucleotides agree with TRBD1. The V gene end was trimmed by 4 bases and the J gene end by 0 bases; junction bases not matched to a gene: 3. Per the germline V gene, CDR1 is SGHNT and CDR2 is YYREEE (reference sequence). The CDR3 sequence is 15 residues long. Here the CDR3 DNA reads TGTGCCAGCAGCCGGGGACAGGGGGTCTCCTACGAGCAGTACTTC. Its translation: CASSRGQGVSYEQYF.

The chain carries TRBV4-2 and TRBJ2-7; D is possibly TRBD2 (5 bases). The CDR3 covers 15 residues. The V end was cut by 0 bases, the J end by 0 bases, with 9 bases between. Germline V gene sequence: CDR1 LGHNA, CDR2 YNFKEQ. This CDR3 reads CASSQDEGSSYEQYF. The CDR3 nucleotides are TGTGCCAGCAGCCAAGATGAGGGCTCCTCCTACGAGCAGTACTTC.

The V gene is TRBV18, the J gene TRBJ1-1; a weak D match, TRBD1 (6 bases). Germline lookup yields CDR1 KGHSH and CDR2 LQKENI. The V gene lost 0 bases and the J gene lost 4 bases, with 15 bases spanning the gap. The CDR3 contains 16 residues. The DNA for the CDR3 is TGTGCCAGCTCACCACCGAAGGGGGGAGGGATCACTGAAGCTTTCTTT. The encoded protein is CASSPPKGGGITEAFF.

This clone was observed at least ten times. The chain is built from TRBV1 and TRBJ2-7; TRBD2, the D gene given by the table, was not confirmed from the DNA. TRBV1 is noted as a pseudogene. This CDR3 contains 21 residues. This chain's CDR3 is CTSSQGRLAGGPQSLSYEQYF. As DNA, the CDR3 is TGCACCAGCAGCCAAGGGAGACTAGCGGGAGGGCCTCAATCCCTCTCCTACGAGCAGTACTTC.

This clone was picked up a small number of times. This chain uses TRBV5-8 with TRBJ2-6; D remains unclear. The CDR3 spans 15 residues. V was pared by 3 bases and J by 2 bases, with 9 bases between. Germline lookup yields CDR1 SGHTS and CDR2 YDEGEE. The CDR3 DNA is TGTGCCAGCAGCTCTCCGCCCACTGGGGCCAACGTCCTGACTTTC. Amino acid sequence: CASSSPPTGANVLTF.

The rearrangement joins TRBV28 to TRBJ1-4; D might be TRBD1 (6 bases). V was trimmed by 2 bases and J by 0 bases, leaving 13 bases between them. Germline CDR1 and CDR2: MDHEN and SYDVKM. The CDR3 has 17 residues. The DNA for the CDR3 is TGTGCCAGCAGTTTAAGGGGGACATTTCCAACTAATGAAAAACTGTTTTTT. This translates into CASSLRGTFPTNEKLFF.

This clone has a single count. The sample has other DNA sequences that encode this CDR3 too. Written as DNA, the CDR3 is TGTGCCAGCAGCGTAGCCTGGGGGTCCACTGAAGCTTTCTTT. It translates to CASSVAWGSTEAFF. The chain carries TRBV9 and TRBJ1-1, with D possibly being TRBD1 (5 bases). Germline V CDR1 and CDR2: SGDLS, YYNGEE. The CDR3 has 14 residues. Trimming cost V 0 bases and J 4 bases, with 10 bases left between them.

This chain joins TRBV19 and TRBJ2-7, with 8 bases identical to TRBD1. This CDR3 is 14 amino acids long. In germline, CDR1 is LNHDA, CDR2 SQIVND (reference sequence). V dropped 3 bases and J dropped 2; count of bases not matched to a gene: 3. The CDR3 sequence is CASSIGQGTYEQYF. DNA for the CDR3: TGTGCCAGTAGTATCGGACAGGGAACCTACGAGCAGTACTTC.

The rearrangement links TRBV2 to TRBJ2-3; D is undetermined. This CDR3 is 17 amino acids long. Germline V gives CDR1 SNHLY, CDR2 FYNNEI. V lost 0 bases and J lost 0, with 13 bases in between. Written as DNA, the CDR3 is TGTGCCAGCAGTGAAGCAAGGACGGTCGATAGCACAGATACGCAGTATTTT. Translated, it gives CASSEARTVDSTDTQYF. The entire variable domain, with the rest obtained from reference TRBV2 and TRBJ2-3, is as follows: EPEVTQTPSHQVTQMGQEVILRCVPISNHLYFYWYRQILGQKVEFLVSFYNNEISEKSEIFDDQFSVERPDGSNFTLKIRSTKLEDSAMYFCASSEARTVDSTDTQYFGPGTRLTVL.

The V call is TRBV11-3, the J call TRBJ1-5; 7 positions match TRBD1. Germline V gene sequence: CDR1 SGHNT, CDR2 YENEEA. The CDR3 contains 18 residues. V was clipped by 11 bases and J by 1 base; unmatched bases: 20. CDR3 residues: CARHHRGSARLSNQPQHF. The CDR3 nucleotides are TGTGCCCGCCATCACAGGGGATCAGCTCGGCTGAGCAATCAGCCCCAGCATTTT.

The V and J genes are TRBV10-3 and TRBJ2-1; D is possibly TRBD2 (6 bases). The CDR3 runs to 10 residues. Germline values: CDR1 ENHRY, CDR2 SYGVKD. The CDR3 loop reads CGSSGGKQFF. For the CDR3, the DNA is TGTGGAAGTAGCGGCGGGAAGCAGTTCTTC.

This clone was observed once. This chain uses TRBV27 with TRBJ2-7, with 13 positions matching TRBD2. V lost 3 bases, J lost 7 bases, and 12 bases stayed unmatched. The germline CDR1 and CDR2 sequences are MNHEY and SMNVEV (reference sequence). This CDR3 contains 17 residues. The CDR3 DNA reads as TGTGCCAGCAGTTTTTTGGGACTAGCGGGATTCCCCTGGGAGCAGTACTTC. This gives the protein CASSFLGLAGFPWEQYF.

The rearrangement links TRBV11-1 to TRBJ2-7; TRBD1 matches 8 bases. The germline gives CDR1 SGHAT, CDR2 FQDESV (reference sequence). The trim removed 5 bases at V and 5 bases at J, leaving 5 bases unmatched. The CDR3 extends over 13 amino acids. This chain's CDR3 is CASSPGTGDEQYF. Written as DNA, the CDR3 is TGTGCCAGCAGCCCCGGGACAGGAGACGAGCAGTACTTC.